These 32 T cell receptor beta chains came from one sample sequenced in a study of beta chain features in type 1 diabetes. cDNA synthesis used the whole RNA isolate, giving expressed TCRB sequences. Generated by immunoSEQ multiplex PCR, the TCRdb table keeps only in-frame clones and is missing some. Of 300,000 to 450,000 clones listed, over 10% are singletons. The sequenced sample was naive CD4+ T cells from blood. The receptors were sampled from a man aged 18 to 30 in good health.

This clone showed up just a few times. V gene TRBV18 combines with J gene TRBJ2-3; 11 bases match TRBD2. The CDR3 runs to 15 residues. Germline-derived CDR1 and CDR2 are KGHSH and LQKENI. Trimming removed 5 bases from V and 5 bases from J; junction bases left unmatched: 6. CDR3 amino acids: CASSTLAGALDTQYF. The CDR3, as DNA: TGTGCCAGCTCAACACTAGCGGGGGCTCTAGATACGCAGTATTTT.

The CDR3 here is CASSLTPNQPQHF. DNA of the CDR3: TGTGCCAGCAGCTTAACCCCTAATCAGCCCCAGCATTTT. The chain is built from TRBV7-3 and TRBJ1-5; no firm D call. V lost 0 bases and J 4 bases, leaving 4 bases between the germline ends. This CDR3 spans 13 amino acids. Germline loops: CDR1 SGHTA, CDR2 FQGTGA.

This clone came up a few times. V usage is TRBV4-2 and J usage is TRBJ2-7, with 10 positions matching TRBD1. Germline CDR1 reads LGHNA; CDR2 reads YNFKEQ. Trimming at V came to 4 bases and at J to 3 bases, leaving 6 bases not matched to a gene. This CDR3 is built from 15 residues. This CDR3 reads CASSRTGTGVYEQYF. CDR3 nucleotides: TGTGCCAGCAGCCGGACAGGGACAGGGGTCTACGAGCAGTACTTC.

Turning to this clone: Other DNA sequences in the sample encode the same CDR3. The rearrangement uses TRBV9 and TRBJ1-1; D uncertain. V gave up 0 bases and J gave up 4 bases, with 10 bases separating them. This CDR3 is built from 14 residues. Germline V gene sequence: CDR1 SGDLS, CDR2 YYNGEE. CDR3 sequence reads: CASSVGQGGTEAFF. Here the CDR3 DNA reads TGTGCCAGCAGCGTAGGCCAAGGAGGCACTGAAGCTTTCTTT.

This clone appeared a few times. In nucleotides, the CDR3 is TGTGCCAGCAGCTTAGGGGCTAGCGGGAGGTTCTTCAGGGGGAATGAGCAGTTCTTC. Its protein is CASSLGASGRFFRGNEQFF. The chain is built from TRBV7-2 and TRBJ2-1, with TRBD2 matching 11 bases. The CDR3 is made up of 19 amino acids. CDR1 SGHTA and CDR2 FQGNSA come from the germline V gene. J lost 7 bases, V lost 1 base, and 15 bases had no gene match.

This chain's CDR3 is CASSQGALYQPQHF. The CDR3 region has the DNA TGTGCCAGCAGCCAAGGAGCCCTATATCAGCCCCAGCATTTT. The J gene is TRBJ1-5, the V gene TRBV4-2; no clear D gene. Germline CDR1 and CDR2: LGHNA and YNFKEQ. The V gene lost 1 base and the J gene lost 5 bases, with 9 bases spanning the gap. The CDR3 has 14 residues.

V usage is TRBV5-1 and J usage is TRBJ2-1, with D unresolved. Trimming shortened V by 5 bases and J by 7 bases, and 7 bases separated the two germline ends. From germline, CDR1 is SGHRS and CDR2 YFSETQ. The CDR3 is made up of 11 amino acids. The CDR3 spells CASRLRNEQFF. CDR3 sequence (DNA): TGCGCCAGCAGGTTACGGAATGAGCAGTTCTTC.

This sequence joins TRBV5-6 and TRBJ2-5, with 13 bases identical to TRBD2. The CDR3 length is 14 residues. V was pared by 6 bases and J by 5 bases, with 4 bases of the junction left unmatched. Germline assignment: CDR1 SGHDT and CDR2 YYEEEE. This CDR3 is CASTQTSGGETQYF. The CDR3 region has the DNA TGTGCCAGCACCCAGACTAGCGGGGGGGAGACCCAGTACTTC.

This clone was seen more than once but under ten times. The rearrangement uses TRBV4-2 and TRBJ2-1; D might be TRBD1 (6 bases). In germline, CDR1 is LGHNA, CDR2 YNFKEQ. The CDR3 length is 14 residues. Trimming stripped 2 bases from V and 7 bases from J, with 12 bases between. The CDR3 region is CASSQQGTPNEQFF. DNA of the CDR3: TGTGCCAGCAGCCAACAAGGGACACCGAATGAGCAGTTCTTC.

In its sample, this clone was seen a few times. The chain recombines TRBV7-2 with TRBJ1-5; D unresolved. V shed 7 bases and J shed 6 bases, with 22 bases lying between them. Germline assignment: CDR1 SGHTA and CDR2 FQGNSA. This CDR3 has 16 residues. CDR3 protein: CASTRPRPVYGQPQHF. The CDR3 DNA is TGTGCCAGCACCAGACCGAGGCCGGTTTATGGTCAGCCCCAGCATTTT.

This clone was seen a handful of times. The genes are TRBV7-3 and TRBJ2-1; 9 nucleotides agree with TRBD1. Germline lookup yields CDR1 SGHTA and CDR2 FQGTGA. The CDR3 is 16 amino acids. V was clipped by 4 bases and J by 9 bases; unmatched bases: 13. The CDR3 nucleotides are TGTGCCAGCAGCTCGGGACAGGGAGCAACTAGGAGTGAGCAGTTCTTC. Its translation: CASSSGQGATRSEQFF. The variable domain in full, with the rest retrieved from reference TRBV7-3 and TRBJ2-1, is GAGVSQTPSNKVTEKGKYVELRCDPISGHTALYWYRQSLGQGPEFLIYFQGTGAADDSGLPNDRFFAVRPEGSVSTLKIQRTERGDSAVYLCASSSGQGATRSEQFFGPGTRLTVL.

This clone was recorded a few times. The sample carries other DNA sequences with the same CDR3. V is TRBV7-9 and J is TRBJ1-1; D is unresolved. The CDR3 consists of 13 residues. V was pared by 5 bases and J by 1 base, with 8 bases between. CDR1 SEHNR and CDR2 FQNEAQ come from the germline V gene (reference sequence). The CDR3 DNA reads as TGTGCCAGCAGCCCAACAGAGAACACTGAAGCTTTCTTT. As protein: CASSPTENTEAFF. Drawing the rest from reference TRBV7-9 and TRBJ1-1, the complete variable domain is DTGVSQNPRHKITKRGQNVTFRCDPISEHNRLYWYRQTLGQGPEFLTYFQNEAQLEKSRLLSDRFSAERPKGSFSTLEIQRTEQGDSAMYLCASSPTENTEAFFGQGTRLTVV.

J is TRBJ1-2 and V is TRBV14; no firm D call. Germline-derived CDR1 and CDR2 are SGHDN and FVKESK. V gave up 0 bases and J gave up 4 bases, with 9 bases separating them. The CDR3 has 14 residues. CDR3 coding DNA: TGTGCCAGCAGCCAAGATAGAGTATCCTATGGCTACACCTTC. Translating gives CASSQDRVSYGYTF.

The chain employs TRBV30 and TRBJ2-1; 13 nucleotides line up with TRBD2. This CDR3 contains 14 residues. Germline CDR1 is GTSNPN and CDR2 is SVGIG (reference sequence). J was trimmed by 14 bases and V by 0 bases; bases with no gene match: 7. CDR3 sequence: CAWSVAGLAGEEFF. Here the CDR3 DNA reads TGTGCCTGGAGTGTAGCAGGACTAGCGGGAGAAGAGTTCTTC.

The chain has TRBV6-6 and TRBJ1-5; D gene ambiguous. The V gene lost 6 bases and the J gene lost 2 bases, with 17 bases spanning the gap. Germline V gene data show CDR1 as MNHNY and CDR2 as SVGAGI (reference sequence). This CDR3 is 16 amino acids long. Here the CDR3 reads CASSSTVAQGNQPQHF. CDR3 coding DNA: TGTGCCAGCAGCTCGACGGTGGCGCAGGGCAATCAGCCCCAGCATTTT.

This clone was observed a few times. This sequence joins TRBV4-3 and TRBJ2-3; 7 bases match TRBD2. The CDR3 contains 13 residues. Germline lookup yields CDR1 LGHNA and CDR2 YSLEER. Trimming removed 2 bases from V and 4 bases from J; junction bases left unmatched: 0. This CDR3 is CASSQLAADTQYF. CDR3 coding DNA: TGCGCCAGCAGCCAACTAGCGGCAGATACGCAGTATTTT.

This clone has just a few counts. One end of the junction is discordant with germline, which a read error may explain. V usage is TRBV11-2 and J usage is TRBJ2-1, with 8 bases fitting TRBD2. CDR3 length: 16 residues. The germline gives CDR1 SGHAT, CDR2 FQNNGV. The CDR3 region is CASSLGGQAGAREQFF. The CDR3 DNA sequence: TGCGCCAGCAGCCTGGGGGGACAAGCGGGGGCCCGTGAGCAGTTCTTC.

The chain is built from TRBV18 and TRBJ2-7; a weak D match, TRBD1 (5 bases). Germline loops: CDR1 KGHSH, CDR2 LQKENI. The CDR3 extends over 18 amino acids. Trimming removed 3 bases from V and 2 bases from J, with 23 bases in between. The CDR3 here is CASSPPSTGLATTYEQYF. CDR3 nucleotides: TGTGCCAGCTCACCCCCTTCAACAGGCCTCGCCACGACCTACGAGCAGTACTTC.

The genes are TRBV20-1 and TRBJ2-7; D may be TRBD1 (5 bases). Trimming took 7 bases from V and 1 from J, leaving 8 bases between them. This CDR3 comprises 11 residues. The germline gives CDR1 DFQATT, CDR2 SNEGSKA (reference sequence). The CDR3 region is CSGTRSYEQYF. CDR3 coding DNA: TGCAGTGGGACACGATCCTACGAGCAGTACTTC.

The V gene is TRBV11-2, the J gene TRBJ1-1, with 8 positions matching TRBD1. J lost 7 bases, V lost 2 bases, and 6 bases had no gene match. This CDR3 comprises 14 residues. The germline gives CDR1 SGHAT, CDR2 FQNNGV. The DNA of the CDR3 is TGTGCCAGCAGCTTACATGACAGGGGAGGTGAAGCTTTCTTT. It yields the protein CASSLHDRGGEAFF.

As to this clone: The sample carries other DNA sequences with the same CDR3. CDR3 DNA sequence: TGTGCCAGCAGCCTCGACAGGGGTGGAAACACCATATATTTT. As protein: CASSLDRGGNTIYF. J is TRBJ1-3 and V is TRBV7-2; TRBD1 aligns across 8 bases. From germline, CDR1 is SGHTA and CDR2 FQGNSA. The CDR3 spans 14 residues. The V and J ends lost 5 bases and 3 bases, in that order; junction bases with no gene match: 3. The full variable domain, its missing parts supplied by reference TRBV7-2 and TRBJ1-3, is GAGVSQSPSNKVTEKGKDVELRCDPISGHTALYWYRQSLGQGLEFLIYFQGNSAPDKSGLPSDRFSAERTGGSVSTLTIQRTQQEDSAVYLCASSLDRGGNTIYFGEGSWLTVV.

This clone turned up a few times. The J gene is TRBJ2-2, the V gene TRBV30, with TRBD1 matching 11 bases. The CDR3 loop spans 17 amino acids. Germline V lookup: CDR1 GTSNPN, CDR2 SVGIG (reference sequence). Trimming cost V 3 bases and J 5 bases; bases outside gene matches: 11. CDR3 nucleotides: TGTGCCTGGAGGCCCTGGACAGGGGGCTTTTCGACCGGGGAGCTGTTTTTT. It is translated as CAWRPWTGGFSTGELFF.

V is TRBV5-1 and J is TRBJ2-7; maybe TRBD1 (6 bases). This CDR3 comprises 14 residues. Trimming shortened V by 5 bases and J by 3 bases, and 15 bases separated the two germline ends. Germline values: CDR1 SGHRS, CDR2 YFSETQ. The CDR3 DNA reads TGCGCCAGCAGACCGACAGGCGATTTCTACGAGCAGTACTTC. Translating gives CASRPTGDFYEQYF. The full variable domain, in which reference TRBV5-1 and TRBJ2-7 provide the parts outside the CDR3, is KAGVTQTPRYLIKTRGQQVTLSCSPISGHRSVSWYQQTPGQGLQFLFEYFSETQRNKGNFPGRFSGRQFSNSRSEMNVSTLELGDSALYLCASRPTGDFYEQYFGPGTRLTVT.

The chain recombines TRBV9 with TRBJ2-6; tentative D call: TRBD2 (6 bases). The CDR3 length is 19 residues. The germline V gene has CDR1 SGDLS and CDR2 YYNGEE. V gave up 4 bases and J gave up 0 bases, with 20 bases separating them. CDR3 loop: CASSLRMGLSLSGANVLTF. In nucleotides, the CDR3 is TGTGCCAGCAGCCTCAGAATGGGACTGTCCCTCTCTGGGGCCAACGTCCTGACTTTC. The full variable domain, completed using reference TRBV9 and TRBJ2-6, is DSGVTQTPKHLITATGQRVTLRCSPRSGDLSVYWYQQSLDQGLQFLIQYYNGEERAKGNILERFSAQQFPDLHSELNLSSLELGDSALYFCASSLRMGLSLSGANVLTFGAGSRLTVL.

This clone was observed a few times. The chain is built from TRBV5-4 and TRBJ2-1, with 7 positions matching TRBD1. V lost 1 base and J lost 8; bases outside the gene matches: 6. Germline V gives CDR1 SGHNT, CDR2 YYREEE (reference sequence). The CDR3 is 14 residues long. In DNA form, the CDR3 reads TGTGCCAGCAGCTTGAGACAGGGCGAGGATGAGCAGTTCTTC. Protein product: CASSLRQGEDEQFF.

The genes are TRBV7-9 and TRBJ2-4; a weak D match, TRBD2 (6 bases). Germline-derived CDR1 and CDR2 are SEHNR and FQNEAQ (reference sequence). V was clipped by 2 bases and J by 3 bases, with 17 bases between them. This CDR3 is 17 amino acids long. The CDR3 bases are TGTGCCAGCAGCTTATGGGCGGCGGGGCGAGGCAAAAACATTCAGTACTTC. Its protein product is CASSLWAAGRGKNIQYF.

Remarks on this clone: The identical CDR3 is also encoded by other nucleotide sequences in the sample. V gene TRBV18 combines with J gene TRBJ2-1; no clear D. V was clipped by 2 bases and J by 4 bases, with 6 bases between them. Germline CDR1 reads KGHSH; CDR2 reads LQKENI. The CDR3 spans 13 residues. The CDR3 nucleotides read TGTGCCAGCTCACCAAACTCTTACAATGAGCAGTTCTTC. This codes for CASSPNSYNEQFF. The entire variable domain, with the rest obtained from reference TRBV18 and TRBJ2-1, is as follows: NAGVMQNPRHLVRRRGQEARLRCSPMKGHSHVYWYRQLPEEGLKFMVYLQKENIIDESGMPKERFSAEFPKEGPSILRIQQVVRGDSAAYFCASSPNSYNEQFFGPGTRLTVL.

The CDR3 DNA is TGTGCCTGGAGTTCAGGACTAGCGGCCTATGATGAGCAGTTCTTC. Protein: CAWSSGLAAYDEQFF. The chain is built from TRBV30 and TRBJ2-1; 10 bases are shared with TRBD2. The J segment lost 8 bases and the V segment lost 2 bases, leaving 9 bases of the junction unmatched. The CDR3 sequence is 15 residues long. Looked up from germline, CDR1 is GTSNPN and CDR2 is SVGIG (reference sequence).

This clone was detected a few times. The chain couples TRBV7-2 to TRBJ1-3; 10 bases match TRBD1. The CDR3 loop spans 16 amino acids. The germline V gene encodes CDR1 SGHTA and CDR2 FQGNSA. The V and J ends lost 4 bases and 4 bases, in that order; junction bases with no gene match: 7. CDR3 sequence reads: CASSSDRGPQGNTIYF. The CDR3 DNA follows: TGTGCCAGCAGCTCAGACAGGGGGCCTCAAGGAAACACCATATATTTT.

This clone has more than one count but fewer than ten. This chain links TRBV7-6 with TRBJ2-3; 8 positions match TRBD1. CDR3 length: 16 residues. The V gene's germline CDR1 is SGHVS and CDR2 FNYEAQ. The V segment lost 5 bases and the J segment 0 bases; nucleotides outside the gene matches: 7. Here the CDR3 reads CASSLDGTGSTDTQYF. The DNA of the CDR3 is TGTGCCAGCAGCCTTGACGGGACAGGTAGCACAGATACGCAGTATTTT. The variable domain in full, with the rest retrieved from reference TRBV7-6 and TRBJ2-3, is GAGVSQSPRYKVTKRGQDVALRCDPISGHVSLYWYRQALGQGPEFLTYFNYEAQQDKSGLPNDRFSAERPEGSISTLTIQRTEQRDSAMYRCASSLDGTGSTDTQYFGPGTRLTVL.

The V call is TRBV11-2, the J call TRBJ1-1; D possibly corresponds to TRBD1 (6 bases). CDR3 length: 14 amino acids. Germline CDR1 is SGHAT and CDR2 is FQNNGV. V lost 5 bases to trimming and J lost 4 bases, with 14 bases between them. CDR3 bases: TGTGCCAGCAGCCGAGGGGGTTATGGCACTGAAGCTTTCTTT. This codes for CASSRGGYGTEAFF.

This clone was observed a few times. The chain recombines TRBV9 with TRBJ2-6; TRBD1 is a possible D gene (6 bases). Germline assignment: CDR1 SGDLS and CDR2 YYNGEE. Trimming pared 7 bases from V and 0 bases from J, leaving 14 bases between. The CDR3 covers 16 residues. The CDR3 sequence is CASARGWASGANVLTF. The CDR3 bases are TGTGCCAGCGCCAGGGGATGGGCCTCTGGGGCCAACGTCCTGACTTTC.